One and the same sample provided the 19 T cell receptor beta chains below, sequenced in a study of blood T cells in healthy people across ages. A sample-barcoded 5' primer and a J-beta primer mix were used in a second PCR of roughly 7 to 12 cycles. TCRdb re-called the 5' RACE reads with MiXCR, one entry per CDR3 protein. The sample has fewer than 800,000 distinct CDR3 sequences; 32% are singletons. Sequencing was carried out using blood. These receptors all stem from a woman aged 80 or over in good health.

This clonotype was counted many times. V gene TRBV21-1 combines with J gene TRBJ2-1; the D call TRBD2 from the table was never checked on the DNA. TRBV21-1 is tagged as a pseudogene. CDR3 length: 12 residues. The CDR3: CASSKAPAEQFF. DNA for the CDR3: TGTGCCAGCAGCAAAGCCCCCGCTGAGCAGTTCTTC.

The CDR3 coding sequence is TGTGCCAGCAGTCTCAAGATAGACAGTGAAGCTTTCTTT. Its translation is CASSLKIDSEAFF. The chain employs TRBV3-1 and TRBJ1-1; D may be TRBD1 (5 bases). Trimming took off 6 bases at V and 7 bases at J, with 15 bases between the two ends. This CDR3 has 13 residues. Germline lookup yields CDR1 LGHDT and CDR2 YNNKEL (reference sequence). Based on the CDR3 plus reference TRBV3-1 and TRBJ1-1, the full variable domain is DTAVSQTPKYLVTQMGNDKSIKCEQNLGHDTMYWYKQDSKKFLKIMFSYNNKELIINETVPNRFSPKSPDKAHLNLHINSLELGDSAVYFCASSLKIDSEAFFGQGTRLTVV.

This clonotype appeared many times. The rearrangement links TRBV3-1 to TRBJ2-7, with 8 nucleotides matching TRBD1. The CDR3 sequence is 15 residues long. Per germline, CDR1 LGHDT and CDR2 YNNKEL (reference sequence). The junction had 8 bases not matched to a gene; V was cut back by 2 bases and J by 5 bases. CDR3 residues: CASSQRTGIVHEQYF. CDR3 in DNA: TGTGCCAGCAGCCAAAGGACAGGGATCGTCCACGAGCAGTACTTC.

V gene TRBV7-2 combines with J gene TRBJ2-2, with D perhaps TRBD1 (6 bases). The V gene's germline CDR1 is SGHTA and CDR2 FQGNSA. This CDR3 has 14 amino acids. Trimming removed 7 bases from V and 5 bases from J, with 14 bases in between. The CDR3 DNA is TGTGCCAGCACTAATAGAGGGGGAACCGGGGAGCTGTTTTTT. The encoded protein is CASTNRGGTGELFF.

This clonotype was seen ten or more times. The V call is TRBV20-1, the J call TRBJ2-3; 9 nucleotides line up with TRBD2. CDR1 and CDR2 (germline): DFQATT, SNEGSKA (reference sequence). The V segment lost 3 bases and the J segment 4 bases; nucleotides outside the gene matches: 8. This CDR3 region has 15 residues. The CDR3 DNA reads TGCAGTGCTAGCTCCAGGGCGGGGGGGGCAGATACGCAGTATTTT. Translated: CSASSRAGGADTQYF.

This clonotype has at least ten counts. The V call is TRBV7-2, the J call TRBJ2-7; 9 bases are shared with TRBD1. The CDR3 is 15 residues long. CDR1 and CDR2 from the germline V gene are SGHTA and FQGNSA. Trimming cost V 2 bases and J 2 bases; bases outside gene matches: 4. The CDR3: CASSLWGQGAYEQYF. In DNA, the CDR3 is TGTGCCAGCAGCTTATGGGGACAGGGAGCCTACGAGCAGTACTTC.

The chain uses TRBV29-1 and TRBJ2-7; D perhaps matches TRBD2 (5 bases). Germline V gene sequence: CDR1 SQVTM, CDR2 ANQGSEA. V lost 5 bases, J lost 2 bases, and 10 bases lay in between. The CDR3 consists of 12 residues. This CDR3 reads CSVHRGPYEQYF. The CDR3 region has the DNA TGCAGCGTTCATCGAGGGCCCTACGAGCAGTACTTC.

This chain joins TRBV7-3 and TRBJ1-1; D unresolved. The CDR3 has 15 residues. Trimming removed 5 bases at V and 7 bases at J, with 20 bases between. Germline V gene data show CDR1 as SGHTA and CDR2 as FQGTGA. In DNA, the CDR3 is TGTGCCAGCAGCCTATACGGAGTGGGGAAAGGTGAAGCTTTCTTT. It translates to CASSLYGVGKGEAFF.

In its sample, this clonotype was seen many times. This chain links TRBV7-2 with TRBJ1-2, with a possible D match to TRBD1 (5 bases). There are 13 residues in the CDR3. Trimming took off 3 bases at V and 5 bases at J, with 10 bases between the two ends. Germline V gives CDR1 SGHTA, CDR2 FQGNSA. The CDR3 coding sequence is TGTGCCAGCAGCTTCTCGACAGCATATGGCTACACCTTC. Translation gives CASSFSTAYGYTF.

This clonotype appeared many times. J is TRBJ1-5 and V is TRBV15, with D unresolved. Per the germline V gene, CDR1 is LNHNV and CDR2 is YYDKDF (reference sequence). The V and J ends lost 0 bases and 1 base respectively, with 7 bases between them. The CDR3 contains 15 residues. CDR3 DNA: TGTGCCACCAGCAGAGAACAGTTGAGCAATCAGCCCCAGCATTTT. Translation: CATSREQLSNQPQHF.

This clonotype was counted at least ten times. The chain carries TRBV5-1 and TRBJ2-1, with 7 bases fitting TRBD1. This CDR3 spans 15 amino acids. The germline gives CDR1 SGHRS, CDR2 YFSETQ. Germline trimming cut 4 bases from V and 3 bases from J; bases unmatched to any gene: 7. CDR3 DNA sequence: TGCGCCAGCAGCATACAGGGGTTGAGCTACAATGAGCAGTTCTTC. Its translation is CASSIQGLSYNEQFF.

This clonotype showed up just a few times. The chain is built from TRBV6-2 or TRBV6-3 and TRBJ1-1; the D is unclear. CDR1 and CDR2 from the germline V gene are MNHEY and SVGEGT. The CDR3 length is 12 residues. V dropped 6 bases and J dropped 6 bases, with 11 bases sitting between them. The CDR3 reads CASRPPASEAFF. The CDR3 DNA is TGTGCCAGCAGACCCCCGGCGTCTGAAGCTTTCTTT.

A remark on this clonotype: No conserved phenylalanine or tryptophan is present at the end of the CDR3, so a read error is the likely explanation. The rearrangement joins TRBV12-3 or TRBV12-4 to TRBJ2-3, with 9 bases matching TRBD2. With 3 bases clipped from V and 0 bases from J, the junction kept 4 bases outside the gene matches. This CDR3 has 16 amino acids. This CDR3 reads CASSFGLAGSTDTQYS. CDR3 DNA: TGTGCCAGCAGTTTTGGGCTAGCGGGAAGCACAGATACGCAGTATTCT.

This clonotype was recorded many times. The CDR3 region is CSARDLQKQYSNQPQHF. As DNA, the CDR3 is TGCAGTGCTAGAGATCTACAGAAACAATATAGCAATCAGCCCCAGCATTTT. The V gene is TRBV20-1, the J gene TRBJ1-5, with D uncertain. The length of the CDR3 is 17 residues. V was trimmed by 0 bases and J by 0 bases, leaving 15 bases between them. Looked up from germline, CDR1 is DFQATT and CDR2 is SNEGSKA (reference sequence).

This clonotype was seen at least ten times. This chain connects TRBV6-2 or TRBV6-3 to TRBJ2-7; no reliable D call. The length of the CDR3 is 15 residues. The germline V gene encodes CDR1 MNHEY and CDR2 SVGEGT. Trimming took off 6 bases at V and 3 bases at J, with 18 bases between the two ends. CDR3 DNA: TGTGCCAGCAGGCGAACCCTCGGATCTAGCTACGAGCAGTACTTC. It codes for CASRRTLGSSYEQYF.

This clonotype was seen ten or more times. The genes are TRBV2 and TRBJ2-1, with 12 bases matching TRBD1. V was pared by 3 bases and J by 8 bases, with 5 bases of the junction left unmatched. There are 15 residues in the CDR3. The germline gives CDR1 SNHLY, CDR2 FYNNEI. The CDR3 region is CASSDRDRGLDEQFF. CDR3 coding DNA: TGTGCCAGCAGTGATAGGGACAGGGGGCTCGATGAGCAGTTCTTC. The variable domain in full, completed from reference TRBV2 and TRBJ2-1, reads EPEVTQTPSHQVTQMGQEVILRCVPISNHLYFYWYRQILGQKVEFLVSFYNNEISEKSEIFDDQFSVERPDGSNFTLKIRSTKLEDSAMYFCASSDRDRGLDEQFFGPGTRLTVL.

This clonotype came up a few times. A much larger clone lies one base from this, so it may be a read error. The V gene is TRBV7-9, the J gene TRBJ2-7; a weak D match, TRBD1 (5 bases). CDR3 length equals 14 residues. Trimming removed 4 bases at V and 2 bases at J, with 12 bases between. Germline V gene lookup returns CDR1 SEHNR and CDR2 FQNEAQ (reference sequence). The CDR3 DNA reads as TGTGCCAGCAGCTCTGCAGGGCAGACCTACGAGCAGTACTTC. Translating it yields CASSSAGQTYEQYF.

This clonotype was detected many times. This rearrangement joins TRBV20-1 to TRBJ2-7; D gene uncertain. Germline V gene data show CDR1 as DFQATT and CDR2 as SNEGSKA (reference sequence). This CDR3 has 13 amino acids. Trimming pared 2 bases from V and 0 bases from J, leaving 8 bases between. The CDR3 here is CSARRRSSYEQYF. The CDR3, as DNA: TGCAGTGCTAGACGGCGGAGCTCCTACGAGCAGTACTTC.

This clonotype was recorded at least ten times. The CDR3 protein is CSASPGTGVTDTQYF. The CDR3 DNA is TGCAGTGCGTCCCCGGGGACAGGGGTCACAGATACGCAGTATTTT. The chain combines TRBV20-1 with TRBJ2-3; 10 nucleotides align to TRBD1. This CDR3 contains 15 residues. Germline V gives CDR1 DFQATT, CDR2 SNEGSKA (reference sequence). V lost 6 bases to trimming and J lost 2 bases; unmatched junction nucleotides: 8.